Shown below are 7 T cell receptor beta chains from a single sample sequenced in a study of early T cells in non-severe SARS-CoV-2 infection. Each CDR3 protein gets one entry after TCRdb re-called the 5' RACE reads with MiXCR. The data contain tens of thousands of distinct CDR3 sequences, under 7% of them singletons. Material for sequencing was whole blood. The receptors were gathered from an adult who was a healthcare worker with PCR-confirmed SARS-CoV-2 infection or an uninfected control (not recorded which).

This chain connects TRBV28 to TRBJ2-1; D gene ambiguous. CDR3 size: 11 residues. With 8 bases removed from V and 8 bases from J, the gap between germline ends came to 10 bases. CDR1 is MDHEN and CDR2 is SYDVKM in the germline V gene. The CDR3 bases are TGTGCCAGCGGCTTATTGGATGAGCAGTTCTTC. It yields the protein CASGLLDEQFF.

There are a few counts of this clonotype. In nucleotides, the CDR3 is TGTGCCAGCTCAGCGGGGACCACCGAAAATGAGCAGTTCTTC. Protein sequence: CASSAGTTENEQFF. The V and J genes are TRBV18 and TRBJ2-1; D perhaps matches TRBD2 (6 bases). The CDR3 totals 14 residues. Looked up from germline, CDR1 is KGHSH and CDR2 is LQKENI. V was cut by 5 bases and J by 7 bases, with 15 bases left in between.

This clonotype was counted between two and nine times. The rearrangement joins TRBV12-2 to TRBJ2-7; the table gives TRBD2 as D, unverified against the DNA. TRBV12-2 is listed as a pseudogene. The CDR3 loop spans 15 amino acids. Here the CDR3 reads CASRSRTSRVYEQYF. CDR3 DNA: TGTGCAAGTCGCTCGAGGACTAGCAGGGTCTACGAGCAGTACTTC.

This clonotype was detected a few times. The chain combines TRBV7-9 with TRBJ2-4; 8 bases fit TRBD2. Germline CDR1 is SEHNR and CDR2 is FQNEAQ (reference sequence). The V gene end was trimmed by 5 bases and the J gene end by 7 bases; junction bases not matched to a gene: 13. This CDR3 spans 16 amino acids. The CDR3 sequence: CASSPIASGSGNIQYF. The CDR3 bases are TGTGCCAGCAGCCCAATTGCCAGCGGGAGTGGGAACATTCAGTACTTC.

This clonotype has a count of ten or more. This chain connects TRBV20-1 to TRBJ2-3; D might be TRBD2 (5 bases). The CDR3 is 15 residues long. Germline CDR1 is DFQATT and CDR2 is SNEGSKA (reference sequence). V was trimmed by 5 bases and J by 1 base, leaving 16 bases between them. The DNA of the CDR3 is TGCAGTGCTGTCGCTCCCCCGCGGGGCACAGATACGCAGTATTTT. Translating it yields CSAVAPPRGTDTQYF.

This clonotype was counted between two and nine times. This chain connects TRBV7-6 to TRBJ2-1; D might be TRBD1 or TRBD2, each matching 6 bases. The CDR3 totals 16 residues. V lost 3 bases and J 9 bases, leaving 21 bases between the germline ends. CDR1 and CDR2 (germline): SGHVS, FNYEAQ. The CDR3 sequence is CASSFGGAGTPSEQFF. The CDR3 region has the DNA TGTGCCAGCAGCTTTGGTGGGGCGGGGACACCCAGTGAGCAGTTCTTC.

Many counts were recorded for this clonotype. This chain uses TRBV10-3 with TRBJ2-7; tentative D call: TRBD1 (6 bases). Germline loops: CDR1 ENHRY, CDR2 SYGVKD. The CDR3 totals 14 residues. The V and J ends lost 4 bases and 3 bases respectively, with 13 bases between them. As DNA, the CDR3 is TGTGCCATCAGTGCCGGGACAAGGAACTACGAGCAGTACTTC. It codes for CAISAGTRNYEQYF.